This paragraph covers one T cell receptor beta chain sequence. These data originate in a study of blood T cell repertoires in COVID-19. The wider study: Sites in the United States, Italy and Spain provided acute and convalescent COVID-19 samples. Sources were T cells, B-cell-depleted T cells, or PBMCs; the material itself was cDNA or gDNA.

Trimming removed 2 bases from V and 3 bases from J, with 10 bases in between. The CDR3 has 13 residues. In germline, CDR1 is GTSNPN, CDR2 SVGIG (reference sequence). In the study's own analysis: Estimated nucleated cell counts came from reference gene primer amplification. Sequenced by immunoSEQ multiplex PCR; TCRdb stores in-frame clones only, minus some. The V and J calls and the clone size are those of that table, but D and trimming were determined from the DNA. The table records approximately 100,000 clones, over 80% of them present only once. What was sequenced was peripheral blood. The receptor comes from a man aged 50-59 years with acute or convalescent COVID-19. The rearrangement uses TRBV30 and TRBJ1-2; possible D gene TRBD1, 5 bases. The CDR3 protein is CAWSFRADYGYTF. Here the CDR3 DNA reads TGTGCCTGGAGTTTCAGGGCCGACTATGGCTACACCTTC.